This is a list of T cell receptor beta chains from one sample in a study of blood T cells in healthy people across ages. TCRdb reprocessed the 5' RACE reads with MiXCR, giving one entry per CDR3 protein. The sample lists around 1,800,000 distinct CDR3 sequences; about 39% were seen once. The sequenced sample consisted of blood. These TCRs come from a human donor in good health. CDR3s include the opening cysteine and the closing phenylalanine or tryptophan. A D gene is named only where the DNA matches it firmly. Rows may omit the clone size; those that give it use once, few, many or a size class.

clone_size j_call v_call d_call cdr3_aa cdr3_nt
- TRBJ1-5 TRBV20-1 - CSALVVGAWDQPQHF TGCAGTGCCCTTGTGGTGGGGGCCTGGGATCAGCCCCAGCATTTT
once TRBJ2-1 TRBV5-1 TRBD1 CASSFAQGGNEQFF TGCGCCAGCAGCTTCGCACAGGGGGGTAACGAGCAGTTCTTC
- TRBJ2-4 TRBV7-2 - CASSREGFLKNIQYF TGTGCCAGCAGCCGAGAGGGGTTCCTAAAAAACATTCAGTACTTC
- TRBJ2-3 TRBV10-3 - CAISESTTYTQYF TGTGCCATCAGTGAGTCGACTACCTATACGCAGTATTTT
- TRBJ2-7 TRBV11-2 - CATGRSYEQYF TGTGCCACCGGACGGTCCTACGAGCAGTACTTC
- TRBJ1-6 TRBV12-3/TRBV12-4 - CASSFGPSSPLHF TGTGCCAGCAGTTTCGGCCCCAGCTCACCCCTCCACTTT
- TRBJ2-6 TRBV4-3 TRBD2 CASSQVGLAGAGANVLTF TGCGCCAGCAGCCAGGTGGGACTAGCGGGGGCTGGGGCCAACGTCCTGACTTTC
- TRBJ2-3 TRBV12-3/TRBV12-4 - CASSFSRGYTDMQYF TGTGCCAGCAGTTTTTCACGGGGTTACACAGATATGCAGTATTTT
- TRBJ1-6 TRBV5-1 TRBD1 CASSLGDRQGISNPPLHF TGCGCCAGCAGCTTGGGGGATCGACAGGGTATTAGTAATCCACCCCTCCACTTT
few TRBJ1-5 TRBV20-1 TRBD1 CSAGDRVGQPQHF TGCAGTGCTGGAGACAGGGTGGGTCAGCCCCAGCATTTT
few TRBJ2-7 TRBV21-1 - CARARGTEPYEQYF TGTGCCAGAGCACGTGGGACAGAACCATACGAGCAGTACTTC
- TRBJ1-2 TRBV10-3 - CAISGGFWGRVSNYGYTF TGTGCCATCAGTGGGGGCTTTTGGGGGCGCGTCTCAAACTATGGCTACACCTTC
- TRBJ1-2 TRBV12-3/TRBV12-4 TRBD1 CASTKDRGGFYGYTF TGTGCCAGCACCAAAGACAGGGGAGGATTCTACGGCTACACCTTC
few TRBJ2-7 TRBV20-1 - CSAFLPTRGSYEQYF TGCAGTGCTTTTTTACCCACCCGGGGTAGCTACGAGCAGTACTTC
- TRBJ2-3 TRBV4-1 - CASKPGHRQNTQYF TGCGCCAGCAAACCGGGACATAGGCAGAATACGCAGTATTTT
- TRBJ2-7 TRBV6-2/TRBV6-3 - CASGIGEQYF TGTGCCAGCGGGATAGGCGAGCAGTACTTC
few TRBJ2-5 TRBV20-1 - CSARGGRKQETQYF TGCAGTGCTAGAGGGGGAAGAAAACAAGAGACCCAGTACTTC
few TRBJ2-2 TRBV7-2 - CASSLGGDRHRELFF TGTGCCAGCAGCTTAGGGGGGGACAGACACCGGGAGCTGTTTTTT
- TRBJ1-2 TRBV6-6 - CASSYPIQGALPYGYTF TGTGCCAGCAGTTATCCCATACAGGGCGCCCTACCCTATGGCTACACCTTC
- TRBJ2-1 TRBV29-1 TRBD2 CSVELASGANEQFF TGCAGCGTTGAACTGGCTAGCGGGGCCAATGAGCAGTTCTTC
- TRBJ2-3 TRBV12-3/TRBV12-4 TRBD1 CASKPSQGAFRTDTQYF TGTGCCAGCAAACCCTCCCAGGGGGCGTTTCGCACAGATACGCAGTATTTT
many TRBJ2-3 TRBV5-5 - CASSFGHSASTDTQYF TGTGCCAGCAGCTTCGGCCACTCAGCATCCACAGATACGCAGTATTTT